This T cell receptor beta chain originates from a study of blood T cell repertoires in COVID-19 (dated by TCRdb to about 2020). Study-level background: Samples from collaborators originated in the United States, Italy and Spain and spanned both the acute and convalescent phases of COVID-19. The prospective study material was composed of cDNA or gDNA derived from T cells, B-cell-depleted T cells, or PBMCs. Subjects who had been exposed to COVID-19, were actively infected with it, or had recovered from it provided the deeply sampled blood TCRbeta repertoires that made up the dataset. The repertoires were released in a freely available public database intended as a resource for research on the immune response to SARS-CoV-2. The samples were drawn from the first 160 participants of the ongoing ImmuneRACE study and from about 1,200 subjects provided by 6 global collaborators. Nearly every sample came with metadata listing a de-identified subject ID, COVID-19 status, age in years and sex. Where available, HLA class I and class II types were taken from metadata supplied by the sample provider and were not determined by assay-based typing. The study at large found these results: How much clinical and demographic metadata was included differed by source and by participant, and the metadata was provided uncurated.

Enrolling through a virtual design, the prospective study's participants ranged in age from roughly 18 to 89 years and lived across approximately 25 United States geographic areas. Cohort assignment in the prospective study relied on participant-reported clinical history from a screening survey and a study questionnaire. ImmuneRACE Cohort 3 recovered participants were defined by two consecutive negative NP/OP PCR tests, healthcare professional clearance, or symptom resolution. In the prospective study, whole blood, serum and a nasopharyngeal or oropharyngeal swab were collected from each participant by mobile phlebotomists. Over an approximately 2-month period, participants in the prospective study had the option of providing additional blood draws and questionnaires. Before DNA extraction, prospective study blood samples were shipped either frozen or at room temperature. About this clone: The antigen this receptor binds is unknown. Base qualities are not provided; no much larger clone lies one nucleotide away.

The CDR3 covers 14 residues, taking in both the cysteine and the phenylalanine. Only the CDR3 portion is preserved as DNA: 42 bases, with reading frame beginning at the first base. The germline V gene yields SQVTM for CDR1 and ANQGSEA for CDR2. Trimming leaves V shorter by 4 bases and J shorter by 6 bases, with the junction holding 6 bases beyond the gene matches. TCRbeta CDR3 regions were amplified from genomic DNA using the immunoSEQ Assay, a bias-controlled multiplex PCR. Under the source paper's analysis protocol: Nucleated cell counts per sample were estimated from amplification of reference gene primers within the assay. To quantify the absolute abundance of each unique TCRbeta CDR3 rearrangement, sequence reads were collapsed and filtered. For each sample, productive Simpson clonality was calculated by taking the square root of Simpson's diversity index across productive rearrangements. Entries here come from immuneACCESS through TCRdb and include only in-frame sequences with V and J called. Some clones fail to appear in such tables; in the studies checked, an unresolved V gene covers under half of the shortfall, and the cause of the remainder is unknown. The DNA was the basis for D and trimming; V, J and clone size are from that table. The table for this sample lists some 300,000 clones; roughly 91% of them were counted only once. The ten largest clones add up to almost 9.5% of the sample.

Specimen: PBMCs or T cells enriched from blood (not recorded which). The chain joins TRBV29-1 to TRBJ2-3; TRBD2 matches 11 bases in the middle. The receptor was derived from a woman aged 30 to 39 who had recovered from COVID-19. The DNA is TGCAGCGTTGCGGTAGCGGGAGGGATGGATACGCAGTATTTT. Its translation is CSVAVAGGMDTQYF.